This TCR beta chain was captured in a study of blood T cell repertoires in COVID-19. V lost 3 bases, J lost 4 bases, and 9 bases lay in between. The CDR3 extends over 13 amino acids. Germline V gene lookup returns CDR1 MNHGY and CDR2 SVAAGI. In the original analysis: Amplification from reference gene primers served as the basis for estimated nucleated cell counts. Repertoires were generated with immunoSEQ multiplex PCR, while TCRdb's copy carries only in-frame clones and drops some. The DNA gave D and trimming, while V, J and clone size come from that table. The sample comprises hundreds of thousands of clones, approximately 80% of which are singletons, and approximately 5% rests with the top ten. Recruits, aged roughly 18 to 95 years, lived in under 25 US areas.

The J gene is TRBJ1-2, the V gene TRBV6-9, with a possible D match to TRBD1 (6 bases). The origin of this receptor is a man aged 40-49 years who had been exposed to COVID-19. Sequencing used PBMCs or T cells enriched from blood (not recorded which). The CDR3 reads CASSYDRTYGYTF. CDR3 in DNA: TGTGCCAGCAGTTACGACAGGACCTATGGCTACACCTTC.